This T cell receptor beta chain appears in the sequencing data of a study of T cells after yellow fever vaccination. Study background: When fractions had low cell numbers, they were prepared with SMART-Seq v4 Ultra Low Input. Study-wide findings and caveats: After the booster, approximately 96% of CD4 and roughly nine tenths of CD8 primary-response clones were re-detected. Researchers report a weaker secondary response that nonetheless peaked faster, day 5 versus 15.

One entry per CDR3 protein results from TCRdb running MiXCR on the 5' RACE reads. The table shows a few hundred thousand distinct CDR3 sequences, with 8.5% to 9% occurring only once. This clonotype was observed a few times. Its antigen is not known. CDR3 length: 15 residues. Trimming removed 6 bases from V and 1 base from J, with 15 bases in between. CDR1 MNHNS and CDR2 SASEGT come from the germline V gene. The receptor was isolated from a man between 18 and 29 years old who received the YFV17D yellow fever vaccine. Source: PBMCs, taken on the day of the first yellow fever vaccination. The V call is TRBV6-1, the J call TRBJ2-5; D might be TRBD2 (6 bases). The CDR3 nucleotides read TGTGCCAGCAGGCCCACTAGGGGACTCCAAGAGACCCAGTACTTC. Protein: CASRPTRGLQETQYF.